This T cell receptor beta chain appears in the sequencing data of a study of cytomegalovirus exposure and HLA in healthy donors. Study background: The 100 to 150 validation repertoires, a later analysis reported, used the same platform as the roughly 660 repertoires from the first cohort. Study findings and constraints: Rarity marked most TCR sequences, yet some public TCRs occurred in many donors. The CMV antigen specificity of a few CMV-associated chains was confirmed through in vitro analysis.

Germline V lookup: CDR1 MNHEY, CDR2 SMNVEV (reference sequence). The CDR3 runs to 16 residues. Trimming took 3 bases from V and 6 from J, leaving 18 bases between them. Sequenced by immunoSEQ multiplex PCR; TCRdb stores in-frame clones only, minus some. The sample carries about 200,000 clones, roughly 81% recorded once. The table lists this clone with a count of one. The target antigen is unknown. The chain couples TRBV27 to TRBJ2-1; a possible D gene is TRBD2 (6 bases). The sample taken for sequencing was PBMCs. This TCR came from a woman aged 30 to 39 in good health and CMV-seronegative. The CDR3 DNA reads TGTGCCAGCAGTTTTTTGAGAACGGGAGAGGCCAATGAGCAGTTCTTC. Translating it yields CASSFLRTGEANEQFF.